This TCR beta chain is from a study of cytomegalovirus exposure and HLA in healthy donors. General study findings and limits: Presence/absence results assume similar sequencing depth per donor, which may not hold. The only immune exposure information that was available was CMV serostatus. When the data were analyzed later, several of the most significant clusters appeared to be linked to common viral pathogens.

PCR primers comprised 60 Vbeta and 13 Jbeta primers. Some clones are missing from TCRdb's copy, which holds only in-frame ones; the method was immunoSEQ multiplex PCR. This table holds roughly 120,000 clones, roughly 82% found once. Points on this clone: Its antigen is undetermined.

Trimming removed 5 bases from V and 5 bases from J, with 6 bases in between. Germline V CDR1 and CDR2: SNHLY, FYNNEI. This CDR3 is built from 11 residues. Sequencing was done on a sample of PBMCs. This chain joins TRBV2 and TRBJ1-2; D unresolved. The sequence was collected from a woman aged 60 to 75 in good health and CMV-seropositive. The CDR3 loop reads CASSPRYGYTF. The DNA of the CDR3 is TGTGCCAGCAGTCCTCGGTATGGCTACACCTTC.